Sequencing of this T cell receptor (beta chain) was carried out in a study of OX40 agonist ivuxolimab in advanced cancers. Looking at the study overall: With ivuxolimab, an agonistic anti-OX40 (CD134) antibody, patients were treated.

The protocol was immunoSEQ multiplex PCR, while the TCRdb copy is restricted to in-frame clones and leaves out a portion. The table lists 90,000 or so clones, around 87% of them singletons, with approximately 4% in the top ten. About this clone itself: Antigen: not known.

Study results and caveats: It was not determined which antigens were specifically recognized by the peripheral T cells that had undergone clonal expansion.

The germline V gene encodes CDR1 SGHRS and CDR2 YFSETQ. V gave up 0 bases and J gave up 5 bases, with 12 bases separating them. CDR3 size: 14 residues. The receptor was isolated from an adult with an advanced solid tumor such as melanoma, head and neck, liver or kidney cancer. The sample in question was CD4+ or CD8+ T cells sorted from blood, obtained in a trial of the OX40 agonist ivuxolimab. This chain joins TRBV5-1 and TRBJ2-7; TRBD1 is a possible D gene (5 bases). Here the CDR3 reads CASSLGGAQNEQYF. The CDR3, as DNA: TGCGCCAGCAGCTTGGGGGGCGCTCAAAACGAGCAGTACTTC.